The rows below give T cell receptor beta chains drawn from one sample of a study of CD8+ T cells in alopecia areata. Produced via immunoSEQ multiplex PCR; TCRdb's table is partial and in-frame only. The table shows around 200,000 clones, with around 50% occurring only once. The sample consisted of CD8+ T cells sorted from blood, taken at week 24, from a patient treated with tofacitinib. Receptors originate from a human donor with alopecia areata. The CDR3 runs from the conserved cysteine through the conserved F or W. A D gene is named only where the DNA matches it firmly. Some rows mark clone size as missing; the rest say once, few, many or name a class of expanded clone.

few	TRBV5-6	.	TRBJ2-3	TGTGCCAGCAGCATCCGGAATGGTGGCCCCAGCACAGATACGCAGTATTTT	CASSIRNGGPSTDTQYF
.	TRBV27	TRBD1	TRBJ1-6	TGTGCCAGCACTAGCCAGGGGGAGTTCTCCTATAATTCACCCCTCCACTTT	CASTSQGEFSYNSPLHF
.	TRBV27	.	TRBJ2-2	TGTGCCAGCAGGGAGGTGCTAGATTACACCGGGGAGCTGTTTTTT	CASREVLDYTGELFF
.	TRBV23-1	.	TRBJ1-1	TGCGCCAGCAGTCAATCATGTACCAGCTTGAACACTGAAGCTTTCTTT	CASSQSCTSLNTEAFF
.	TRBV13	.	TRBJ1-1	TGTGCCAGCGCATGGGGTGAGAACACTGAAGCTTTCTTT	CASAWGENTEAFF
few	TRBV30	TRBD1	TRBJ2-7	TGTGCCTGGAGTGTAAACAGGGGTTACGAGCAGTACTTC	CAWSVNRGYEQYF
.	TRBV12-5	TRBD2	TRBJ2-1	TGTGCTAGTGGTTACCCCTCCGGGGGGGACCACAATGAGCAGTTCTTC	CASGYPSGGDHNEQFF
.	TRBV30	TRBD1	TRBJ1-1	TGTGCCTGGGCCAGGGGGCGGAACACTGAAGCTTTCTTT	CAWARGRNTEAFF
.	TRBV30	.	TRBJ1-2	TGTGCCTGGAGTCCAGGGACGGCGAACTATGGCTACACCTTC	CAWSPGTANYGYTF
.	TRBV5-6	.	TRBJ2-5	TGTGCCAGCAGCTTGGTCGGTAGAAGCGAGACCCAGTACTTC	CASSLVGRSETQYF
.	TRBV15	.	TRBJ2-3	TGTGCCACCAGCAGGGGGTTCGGCGGGGGCCGTTGGTCGCAGTATTTT	CATSRGFGGGRWSQYF
.	TRBV6-5	.	TRBJ2-5	TGTGCCAGCAGAGTGGGACGGAGGGGCCAAGAGACCCAGTACTTC	CASRVGRRGQETQYF
once	TRBV30	.	TRBJ2-3	TGTGCCTGGAATGGGGGCCCAGATACGCAGTATTTT	CAWNGGPDTQYF
few	TRBV7-9	.	TRBJ1-2	TGTGCCACCCTGAACTATGGCTACACCTTC	CATLNYGYTF
.	TRBV15	.	TRBJ2-7	TGTGCCACCAGCAGAGATGGGGCGACGGATCCCTACGAGCAGTACTTC	CATSRDGATDPYEQYF
.	TRBV18	.	TRBJ1-5	TGTGCCAGCTCACCACGCAGGAGTTACAATCAGCCCCAGCATTTT	CASSPRRSYNQPQHF
.	TRBV7-9	TRBD2	TRBJ2-5	TGTGCCAGCACAGCGGGAGGGGGTCGTGAGACCCAGTACTTC	CASTAGGGRETQYF
few	TRBV19	.	TRBJ1-1	TGTGCCAGTAGTATAAAGGGGTGGAGTGAAGCTTTCTTT	CASSIKGWSEAFF
.	TRBV30	.	TRBJ1-5	TGTGCCTGGAGTGGGTCGGGGGTTCAGCCCCAGCATTTT	CAWSGSGVQPQHF
.	TRBV5-1	TRBD1	TRBJ2-5	TGCGCCAGCAGCTTGTTAGCTCGGACAGGGGGCCGGGAGACCCAGTACTTC	CASSLLARTGGRETQYF
.	TRBV30	.	TRBJ1-1	TGTGCCTGCCTACCCCCCCTACAGGGGAACACTGAAGCTTTCTTT	CACLPPLQGNTEAFF
.	TRBV4-1	TRBD1	TRBJ2-7	TGCGCCAGCAGCCAAGTACTAGGGACAGCCTACGAGCAGTACTTC	CASSQVLGTAYEQYF
.	TRBV12-5	.	TRBJ2-1	TGTGCTAGTGGGACAAATGAGCAGTTCTTC	CASGTNEQFF
.	TRBV23-1	.	TRBJ1-2	TGCGCCAGCAGTCATTTCCGGGGTCGGGGCTACACCTTC	CASSHFRGRGYTF
.	TRBV2	TRBD2	TRBJ2-7	TGTGCCAGCAGGGCGCACCTAGCGGGTGGCTCCTACGAGCAGTACTTC	CASRAHLAGGSYEQYF
few	TRBV4-1	TRBD1	TRBJ2-5	TGCGCCAGCAGCCATGCCTACATGGACAGGAGAGAGACCCAGTACTTC	CASSHAYMDRRETQYF
once	TRBV4-2	.	TRBJ1-2	TGTGCCAGCAGCCCCCGCGAGACGGCCGGCTATGGCTACACCTTC	CASSPRETAGYGYTF
.	TRBV13	.	TRBJ2-3	TGTGCCAGCAGCTTAGGCCCCGGAAGGGCGGCAGATACGCAGTATTTT	CASSLGPGRAADTQYF
.	TRBV29-1	TRBD1	TRBJ1-1	TGCAGCGCGAGGGACAGTACCGGAGCTTTCTTT	CSARDSTGAFF
.	TRBV30	.	TRBJ1-1	TGTGCCTGGACACCCGACACGGAAGCTTTCTTT	CAWTPDTEAFF
few	TRBV23-1	TRBD1	TRBJ1-1	TGCGCCAGCAGCCGACAGGGGGCTGGGACTGAAGCTTTCTTT	CASSRQGAGTEAFF
.	TRBV30	TRBD2	TRBJ2-7	TGTGCCTGGAGTAGTGGGCTAGCGGGACCCTACGAGCAGTACTTC	CAWSSGLAGPYEQYF